These T cell receptor beta chains were read from a single sample in a study of blood T cell repertoires in COVID-19. The table came from immunoSEQ multiplex PCR; TCRdb's copy has only in-frame clones and leaves some out. The repertoire holds about 160,000 clones, with 82% as singletons. Sequencing was performed on peripheral blood. These TCRs come from a woman between 35 and 50 years old with COVID-19, enrolled during active disease. Both conserved end residues are part of each CDR3. The D gene is left open where the match is weak. Clone size, where shown, is once, few, many, or a class for clones that have expanded.

j_call,d_call,cdr3_length,v_call,clone_size,cdr3_nt,cdr3_aa
TRBJ2-1,NA,12,TRBV12-3/TRBV12-4,NA,TGTGCCAGCAGTTTATCCGGGAATGAGCAGTTCTTC,CASSLSGNEQFF
TRBJ2-7,TRBD2,18,TRBV15,NA,TGTGCCACCAGCCCCCAGAGGACTATTCAACTAGCGGGAAGCGAGCAGTACTTC,CATSPQRTIQLAGSEQYF
TRBJ2-6,NA,17,TRBV19,NA,TGTGCCAGTAGTAGAACAGGGATCACGGAAGGGGCCAACGTCCTGACTTTC,CASSRTGITEGANVLTF
TRBJ2-5,TRBD2,16,TRBV9,NA,TGTGCCAGCAGCGTAGACTGGCTAGCGGGAGTGGAGACCCAGTACTTC,CASSVDWLAGVETQYF
TRBJ2-1,TRBD2,14,TRBV7-2,NA,TGTGCCAGCAGCTTAGAAGGGACTAACAATGTGCAGTTCTTC,CASSLEGTNNVQFF
TRBJ2-5,TRBD2,15,TRBV4-1,NA,TGCGCCAGCAGCGCTAAAGCGGGAGGTGCTGAGACCCAGTACTTC,CASSAKAGGAETQYF
TRBJ2-7,NA,15,TRBV6-5,NA,TGTGCCAGCAGTACAAGCCCGGGAGAGGCCTACGAGCAGTACTTC,CASSTSPGEAYEQYF
TRBJ2-2,NA,12,TRBV5-1,NA,TGCGCCAGCAGATCAGGAGGTCGGGAGCTGTTTTTT,CASRSGGRELFF
TRBJ1-2,NA,12,TRBV7-9,NA,TGTGCCAGCAGTTTGACAGAAAGTGGCTACACCTTC,CASSLTESGYTF
TRBJ2-2,NA,13,TRBV2,NA,TGTGCCAGCGTACCTACCTTCACCGGGGAGCTGTTTTTT,CASVPTFTGELFF
TRBJ2-1,TRBD1,16,TRBV4-1,few,TGCGCCAGCAGCTCGCCCCTTGACAGGGGAATCAATGAGCAGTTCTTC,CASSSPLDRGINEQFF
TRBJ2-5,NA,12,TRBV3-1/TRBV3-2,many,TGTGCCAGCAGCCAAACTAAAGAGACCCAGTACTTC,CASSQTKETQYF
TRBJ1-1,NA,11,TRBV3-1/TRBV3-2,few,TGTGCCAGTAGATCGAACACTGAAGCTTTCTTT,CASRSNTEAFF
TRBJ2-1,TRBD2,16,TRBV18,NA,TGTGCCAGCTCGCCTACCAGAGCGAGCGGGAGGCCAGAGCAGTTCTTC,CASSPTRASGRPEQFF
TRBJ2-5,NA,14,TRBV19,NA,TGTGCCAGTAGTACAGGTCCCCGCAGGGAGACCCAGTACTTC,CASSTGPRRETQYF
TRBJ1-2,TRBD1,16,TRBV18,NA,TGTGCCAGCTCCCAATACCCGGACAGGCCTCGCGATGGCTACACCTTC,CASSQYPDRPRDGYTF
TRBJ2-5,NA,15,TRBV5-1,NA,TGCGCCAGCAGGGGAAGGGGTTCAGACCAAGAGACCCAGTACTTC,CASRGRGSDQETQYF
TRBJ1-1,TRBD1,16,TRBV18,NA,TGTGCCAGCTCACCAGACCGGGACAGGGGTTACGGTGAAGCTTTCTTT,CASSPDRDRGYGEAFF
TRBJ1-4,TRBD1,18,TRBV7-8,NA,TGTGCCAGCAGCCCACAGACAGGGGTCTTCGGAACTAATGAAAAACTGTTTTTT,CASSPQTGVFGTNEKLFF
TRBJ2-3,TRBD1,14,TRBV19,many,TGTGCCAGTAGAAACAGGGGGCAGGTAGATACGCAGTATTTT,CASRNRGQVDTQYF
TRBJ1-4,TRBD1,15,TRBV6-5,NA,TGTGCCAGCAGTACGACAGGGACAGGGGTTGAAAAACTGTTTTTT,CASSTTGTGVEKLFF
TRBJ1-3,NA,15,TRBV28,NA,TGTGCCAGCAGTTTATGGTCAGGGACTGGAAACACCATATATTTT,CASSLWSGTGNTIYF
TRBJ2-1,TRBD2,15,TRBV19,NA,TGTGCCAGTAGTATTCCCGGACTAGCGGGATATGAGCAGTTCTTC,CASSIPGLAGYEQFF
TRBJ1-5,NA,16,TRBV19,NA,TGTGCCAGTACCTCAGGCCGTGTAGGTAGCAATCAGCCCCAGCATTTT,CASTSGRVGSNQPQHF
TRBJ1-3,TRBD1,13,TRBV19,NA,TGTGCCAGCTCAGGGGGCTCTGGAAACACCATATATTTT,CASSGGSGNTIYF
TRBJ1-1,NA,15,TRBV6-6,few,TGTGCCAGCAGTTACCCAGGGGATGGGGTCACTGAAGCTTTCTTT,CASSYPGDGVTEAFF
TRBJ2-3,NA,16,TRBV27,NA,TGTGCCAGCAGGCCCCTAGGGGCAACGTCCACAGATACGCAGTATTTT,CASRPLGATSTDTQYF
TRBJ1-1,NA,13,TRBV7-9,NA,TGTGCCAGCAACGTACAGGAGAACACTGAAGCTTTCTTT,CASNVQENTEAFF
TRBJ2-1,NA,15,TRBV19,NA,TGTGCCAGTAGCGACCGAACAGGGTCCTACAATGAGCAGTTCTTC,CASSDRTGSYNEQFF
TRBJ2-5,NA,14,TRBV11-2,few,TGTGCCAGCAGCTTAGGACAGGTTTCGGAGACCCAGTACTTC,CASSLGQVSETQYF
TRBJ2-2,TRBD2,16,TRBV11-2,NA,TGTGCCAGCAGCTTTTCGGGGGGGAGTTTCACCGGGGAGCTGTTTTTT,CASSFSGGSFTGELFF
TRBJ1-4,NA,14,TRBV5-6,few,TGTGCCAGCAGCTTAGGCAGGGGAAGTGGAAAACTGTTTTTT,CASSLGRGSGKLFF
TRBJ2-5,TRBD1,14,TRBV5-1,NA,TGCGCCAGCAGCTTACAGGGGGCGCAAGAGACCCAGTACTTC,CASSLQGAQETQYF
TRBJ1-4,NA,17,TRBV3-1/TRBV3-2,NA,TGTGCCAGCAGCCTTTTTGGGGGCGATGCAACTAATGAAAAACTGTTTTTT,CASSLFGGDATNEKLFF
TRBJ2-3,NA,14,TRBV9,once,TGTGCCAGCAGCGTAGGGGGAGTCACAGATACGCAGTATTTT,CASSVGGVTDTQYF
TRBJ1-4,NA,14,TRBV19,NA,TGTGCCAGTAGTATGGGAGCCGCGGCTGAAAAACTGTTTTTT,CASSMGAAAEKLFF
TRBJ2-7,TRBD1,17,TRBV4-1,NA,TGCGCCAGCAGCCAAGGTCCCGTTAGGGGACAGTTATACGAGCAGTACTTC,CASSQGPVRGQLYEQYF
TRBJ2-1,TRBD1,18,TRBV9,once,TGTGCCAGCAGCGTAGACCCCCCGACAGGGGTAGGCTACAATGAGCAGTTCTTC,CASSVDPPTGVGYNEQFF
TRBJ2-3,TRBD2,16,TRBV5-4,few,TGTGCCAGCAGCCTTGGACTAGCGGGAGGCGTTGATACGCAGTATTTT,CASSLGLAGGVDTQYF
TRBJ1-2,TRBD1,14,TRBV19,NA,TGTGCCAGTAGTGGCACGACAGGGTTGAGGGGCTACACCTTC,CASSGTTGLRGYTF
TRBJ1-4,TRBD1,18,TRBV2,NA,TGTGCCAGCAGTGCCGGGACAGATTCCCCTTACATTAATGAAGAACTGTTTTTT,CASSAGTDSPYINEELFF
TRBJ2-3,NA,14,TRBV6-2/TRBV6-3,NA,TGTGCCAGCAGTTCCCTCCCTAGCACAGATACGCAGTATTTT,CASSSLPSTDTQYF
TRBJ1-1,NA,15,TRBV5-1,NA,TGCGCCAGCAGGACAAGCCCGGTTACGAACACTGAAGCTTTCTTT,CASRTSPVTNTEAFF
TRBJ2-5,NA,14,TRBV15,NA,TGTGCCACCAGCAGAGGGGCTCCTGGGGAGACCCAGTACTTC,CATSRGAPGETQYF
TRBJ2-5,TRBD2,15,TRBV5-6,NA,TGTGCCAGCAGCTTTCCCCTAGCGGGGTTAGAGACCCAGTACTTC,CASSFPLAGLETQYF